This is a list of T cell receptor beta chains from one sample in a study of blood T cell repertoires in COVID-19. TCRdb keeps only in-frame clones here, not all; method: immunoSEQ multiplex PCR. The sample shows 100,000 to 150,000 clones, approximately 89% of them seen only once. Sequenced sample: peripheral blood. The source is a man in his fifties or sixties with acute or convalescent COVID-19. Each CDR3 is given without its conserved first and last residue. The order of the fields is J gene, V gene, CDR3 protein.

>TRBJ2-5|TRBV6-5
ASESQGTGETQY
>TRBJ1-6|TRBV7-3
ASGTGNSPLH
>TRBJ1-2|TRBV28
AGSLGGSYGYT
>TRBJ1-2|TRBV10-2
ASSEVAPSRGYT
>TRBJ1-2|TRBV28
ASSGRNWDRGVLTNYGYT
>TRBJ1-6|TRBV18
ASSPVRDRASSPLH
>TRBJ1-2|TRBV29-1
SVLTQSASYGYT
>TRBJ1-3|TRBV6-5
ASSYSPGGNTIY
>TRBJ1-2|TRBV6-6
ASSYEGAGGYT
>TRBJ2-6|TRBV5-1
ASRPTGLGANVLT
>TRBJ2-6|TRBV2
ATTVGGASGANVLT
>TRBJ1-3|TRBV18
ASSPPGATGNTIY
>TRBJ1-1|TRBV5-1
ASSNLLGVNTEAF
>TRBJ1-4|TRBV7-9
ASSTWTGAMGQNEKLF
>TRBJ1-6|TRBV5-6
ASSSFRDRNSPLH
>TRBJ2-6|TRBV11-2
ASTRMRGQDFSGANVLT
>TRBJ1-2|TRBV15
ATSRANPSGYT
>TRBJ1-3|TRBV11-2
ASSSANSNSGNTIY
>TRBJ1-1|TRBV27
ASSPWDRVNTEAF
>TRBJ2-1|TRBV27
ASRAGFYNEQF
>TRBJ2-1|TRBV27
ASRLIAGGESNEQF
>TRBJ1-1|TRBV18
ASSPDSQNTEAF
>TRBJ2-5|TRBV7-9
ASSRGLGETQY
>TRBJ2-1|TRBV4-1
ASSPGTAYNEQF
>TRBJ2-3|TRBV19
ASSIVGGARTDTQY
>TRBJ1-1|TRBV5-1
ASSSSKGAADTEAF
>TRBJ2-7|TRBV5-1
ASSLGQLYEQY
>TRBJ2-7|TRBV7-9
ASSIPRGPLINEQY
>TRBJ1-2|TRBV7-9
ASSLVGDYGYT
>TRBJ1-5|TRBV7-2
ASSPSSNQPQH
>TRBJ2-7|TRBV12-5
ASGLVGTSGAPYEQY
>TRBJ1-5|TRBV7-3
ASSLVHGTTEQPQH
>TRBJ1-4|TRBV19
ASSSATGATNEKLF
>TRBJ2-2|TRBV15
ATSRDLYRGFVRAGELF
>TRBJ1-2|TRBV30
AWRDVLRKPNYGYT
>TRBJ2-3|TRBV7-2
ASSLFGGATDTQY
>TRBJ2-7|TRBV5-1
ASSLARASYEQY
>TRBJ1-1|TRBV19
ASSAGDPLSEAF
>TRBJ2-5|TRBV4-2
ASSPIANGAQY
>TRBJ1-1|TRBV30
AWRLLSGPMNTEAF
>TRBJ2-3|TRBV6-5
ASSSGQGRSDTQY
>TRBJ2-7|TRBV28
ASSLSGRAEEQY
>TRBJ1-5|TRBV2
ASSADNNQPQH
>TRBJ1-1|TRBV7-2
ATNPRRTGGFTEAF
>TRBJ1-2|TRBV28
ASSLVYEGGNYGYT
>TRBJ1-2|TRBV19
ASSEPTRGYGYT
>TRBJ1-2|TRBV29-1
SVRGNLYGYT
>TRBJ2-5|TRBV5-1
ASSSNRVQETQY
>TRBJ1-2|TRBV2
ASQDRVGYT
>TRBJ1-2|TRBV28
ASSPSFGYT
>TRBJ1-6|TRBV29-1
SVDLGGGSPLH
>TRBJ1-2|TRBV2
ASSQTKELSGYT
>TRBJ2-1|TRBV6-5
AVAGVNEQF
>TRBJ1-5|TRBV29-1
SVGQGPYQPQH
>TRBJ2-7|TRBV11-2
ASSFGDLRSYEQY
>TRBJ1-2|TRBV12-3/TRBV12-4
ASTPAANYGYT